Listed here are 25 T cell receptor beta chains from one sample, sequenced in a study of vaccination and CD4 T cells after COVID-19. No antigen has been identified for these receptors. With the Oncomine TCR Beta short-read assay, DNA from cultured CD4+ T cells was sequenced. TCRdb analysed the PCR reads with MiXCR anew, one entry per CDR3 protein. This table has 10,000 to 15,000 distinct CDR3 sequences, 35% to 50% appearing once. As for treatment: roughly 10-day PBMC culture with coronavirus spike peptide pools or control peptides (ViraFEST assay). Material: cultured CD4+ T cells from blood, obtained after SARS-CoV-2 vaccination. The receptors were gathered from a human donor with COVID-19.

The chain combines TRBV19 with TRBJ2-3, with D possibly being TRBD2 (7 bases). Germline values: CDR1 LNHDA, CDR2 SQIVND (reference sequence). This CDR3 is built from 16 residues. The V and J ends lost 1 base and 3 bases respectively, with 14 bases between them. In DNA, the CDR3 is TGTGCCAGTAGTATAGGGAGGGGGGGCAGAACAGATACGCAGTATTTT. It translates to CASSIGRGGRTDTQYF.

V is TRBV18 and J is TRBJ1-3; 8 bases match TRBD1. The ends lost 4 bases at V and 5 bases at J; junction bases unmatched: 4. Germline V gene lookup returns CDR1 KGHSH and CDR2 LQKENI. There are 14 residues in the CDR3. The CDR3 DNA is TGTGCCAGCTCACAAAACAGGGGGAGAAACACCATATATTTT. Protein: CASSQNRGRNTIYF.

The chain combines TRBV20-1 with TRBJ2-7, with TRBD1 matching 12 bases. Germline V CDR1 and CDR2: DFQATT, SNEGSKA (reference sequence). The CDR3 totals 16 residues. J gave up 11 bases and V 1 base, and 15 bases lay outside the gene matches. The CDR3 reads CSARAHLGQGAREEYF. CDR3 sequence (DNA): TGCAGTGCTAGAGCCCACCTGGGACAGGGGGCGCGGGAAGAGTACTTC.

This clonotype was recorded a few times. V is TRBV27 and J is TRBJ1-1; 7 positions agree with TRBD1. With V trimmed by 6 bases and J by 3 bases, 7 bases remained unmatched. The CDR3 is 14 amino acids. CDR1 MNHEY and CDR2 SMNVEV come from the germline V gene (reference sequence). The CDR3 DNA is TGTGCCAGCAGGAGGGACAGCCGGGACACTGAAGCTTTCTTT. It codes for CASRRDSRDTEAFF.

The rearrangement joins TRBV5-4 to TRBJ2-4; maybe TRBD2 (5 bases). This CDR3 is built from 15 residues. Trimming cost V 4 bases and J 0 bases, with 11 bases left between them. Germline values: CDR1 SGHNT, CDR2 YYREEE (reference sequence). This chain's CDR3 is CASSDQRIAKNIQYF. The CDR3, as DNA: TGTGCCAGCAGCGATCAGCGGATAGCCAAAAACATTCAGTACTTC.

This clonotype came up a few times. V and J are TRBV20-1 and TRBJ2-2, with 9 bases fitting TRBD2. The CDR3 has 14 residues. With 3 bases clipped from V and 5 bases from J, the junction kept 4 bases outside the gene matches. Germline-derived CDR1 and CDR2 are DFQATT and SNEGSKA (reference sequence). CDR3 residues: CSARPSGNTGELFF. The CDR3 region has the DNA TGCAGTGCTAGGCCTAGCGGGAATACCGGGGAGCTGTTTTTT.

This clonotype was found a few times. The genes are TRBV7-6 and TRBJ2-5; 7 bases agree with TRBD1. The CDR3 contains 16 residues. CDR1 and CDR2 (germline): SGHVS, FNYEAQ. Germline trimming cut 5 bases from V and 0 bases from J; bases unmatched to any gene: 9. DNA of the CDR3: TGTGCCAGCAGCCCTTACGGGACAGCTAACCAAGAGACCCAGTACTTC. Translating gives CASSPYGTANQETQYF.

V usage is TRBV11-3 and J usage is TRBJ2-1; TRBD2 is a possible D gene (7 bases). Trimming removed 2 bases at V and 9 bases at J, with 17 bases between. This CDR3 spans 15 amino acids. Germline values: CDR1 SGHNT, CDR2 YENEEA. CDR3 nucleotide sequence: TGTGCCAGCAGCTTATCAGGCGGGGGACAAGGTGAGCAGTTCTTC. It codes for CASSLSGGGQGEQFF.

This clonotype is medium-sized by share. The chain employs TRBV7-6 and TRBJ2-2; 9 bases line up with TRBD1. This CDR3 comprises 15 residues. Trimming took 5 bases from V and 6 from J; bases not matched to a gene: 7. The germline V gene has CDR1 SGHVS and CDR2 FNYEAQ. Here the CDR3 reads CASSLGTGMSGELFF. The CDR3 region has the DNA TGTGCCAGCAGCCTCGGGACAGGGATGTCCGGGGAGCTGTTTTTT.

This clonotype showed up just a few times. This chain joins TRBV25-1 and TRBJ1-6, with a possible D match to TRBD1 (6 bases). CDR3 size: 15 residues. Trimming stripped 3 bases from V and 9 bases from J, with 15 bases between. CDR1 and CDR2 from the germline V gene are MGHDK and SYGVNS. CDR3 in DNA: TGTGCCAGCAGTGATTTGTACAGGGTGGGTTCACCCCTCCACTTT. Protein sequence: CASSDLYRVGSPLHF.

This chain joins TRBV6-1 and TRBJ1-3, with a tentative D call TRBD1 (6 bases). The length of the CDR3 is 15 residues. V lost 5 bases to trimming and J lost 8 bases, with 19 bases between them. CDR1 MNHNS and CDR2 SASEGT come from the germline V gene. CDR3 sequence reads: CASSPTGTITDTIYF. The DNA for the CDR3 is TGTGCCAGCAGTCCTACCGGGACAATCACGGACACCATATATTTT.

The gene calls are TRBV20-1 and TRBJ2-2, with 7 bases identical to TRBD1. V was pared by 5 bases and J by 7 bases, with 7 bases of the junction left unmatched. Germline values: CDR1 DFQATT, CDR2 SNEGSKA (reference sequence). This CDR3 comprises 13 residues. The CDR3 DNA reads TGCAGTGCTCGGGACAGTTTGGGCGGGGAGCTGTTTTTT. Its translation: CSARDSLGGELFF.

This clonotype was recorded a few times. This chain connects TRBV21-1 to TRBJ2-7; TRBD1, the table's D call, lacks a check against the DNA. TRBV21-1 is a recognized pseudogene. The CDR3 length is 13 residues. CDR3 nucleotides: TGTGCCAGGGAGACAGAAACCCCCTACGAGCAGTACTTC. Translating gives CARETETPYEQYF.

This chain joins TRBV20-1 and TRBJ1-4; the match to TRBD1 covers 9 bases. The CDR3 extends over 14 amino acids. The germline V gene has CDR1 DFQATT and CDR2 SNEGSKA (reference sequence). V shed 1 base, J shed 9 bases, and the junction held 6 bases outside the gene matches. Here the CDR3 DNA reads TGCAGTGCTAGAGCGGGACAGGGTTATCAAAAACTGTTTTTT. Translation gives CSARAGQGYQKLFF.

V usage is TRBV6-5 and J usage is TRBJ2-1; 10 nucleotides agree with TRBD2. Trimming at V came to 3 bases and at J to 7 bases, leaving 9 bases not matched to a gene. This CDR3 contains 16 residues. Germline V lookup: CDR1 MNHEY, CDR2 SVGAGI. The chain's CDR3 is CASSYLSSGRENEQFF. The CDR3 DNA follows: TGTGCCAGCAGTTATCTCTCAAGCGGGAGGGAGAATGAGCAGTTCTTC.

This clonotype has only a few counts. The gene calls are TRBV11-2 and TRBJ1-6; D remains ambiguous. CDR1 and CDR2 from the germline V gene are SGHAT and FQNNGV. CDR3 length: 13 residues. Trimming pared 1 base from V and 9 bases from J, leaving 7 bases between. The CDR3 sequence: CASSLAGVSPLHF. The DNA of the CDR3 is TGTGCCAGCAGCTTAGCCGGGGTTTCACCCCTCCACTTT.

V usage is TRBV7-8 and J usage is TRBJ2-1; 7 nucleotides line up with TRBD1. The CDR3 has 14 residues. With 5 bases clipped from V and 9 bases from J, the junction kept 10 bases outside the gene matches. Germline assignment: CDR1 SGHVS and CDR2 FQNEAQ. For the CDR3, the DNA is TGTGCCAGCAGCCGATCCGACAGGGAGACTGAGCAGTTCTTC. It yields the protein CASSRSDRETEQFF.

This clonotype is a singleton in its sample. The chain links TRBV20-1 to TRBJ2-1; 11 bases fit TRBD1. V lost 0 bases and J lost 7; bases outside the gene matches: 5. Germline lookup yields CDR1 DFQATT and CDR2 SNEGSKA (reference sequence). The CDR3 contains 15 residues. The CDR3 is CSARERGTGGNEQFF. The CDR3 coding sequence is TGCAGTGCTAGAGAAAGGGGGACAGGGGGAAATGAGCAGTTCTTC.

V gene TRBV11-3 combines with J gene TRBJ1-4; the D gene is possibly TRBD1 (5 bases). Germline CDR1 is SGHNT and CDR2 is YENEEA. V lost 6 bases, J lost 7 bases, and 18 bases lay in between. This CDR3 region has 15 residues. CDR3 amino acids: CASSIDGGGGEKLFF. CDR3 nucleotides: TGTGCCAGCAGTATCGACGGGGGGGGAGGTGAAAAACTGTTTTTT.

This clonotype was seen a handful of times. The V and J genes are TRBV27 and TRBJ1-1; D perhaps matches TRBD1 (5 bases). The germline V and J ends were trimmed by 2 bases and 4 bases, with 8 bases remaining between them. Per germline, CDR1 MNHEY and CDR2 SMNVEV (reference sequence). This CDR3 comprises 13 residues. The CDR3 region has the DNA TGTGCCAGCAGTTTAAGTAGGGGCACTGAAGCTTTCTTT. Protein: CASSLSRGTEAFF.

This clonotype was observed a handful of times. The CDR3 nucleotides read TGTGCCAGCAGCTTAGATGGGAGGGATCAGCCCCAGCATTTT. As protein: CASSLDGRDQPQHF. The V call is TRBV11-2, the J call TRBJ1-5, with no clear D. Germline V gives CDR1 SGHAT, CDR2 FQNNGV. The length of the CDR3 is 14 residues. V was shortened by 0 bases and J by 5 bases, with 8 bases between the two germline ends. Using reference TRBV11-2 and TRBJ1-5 for the parts outside the CDR3, the full variable domain is EAGVAQSPRYKIIEKRQSVAFWCNPISGHATLYWYQQILGQGPKLLIQFQNNGVVDDSQLPKDRFSAERLKGVDSTLKIQPAKLEDSAVYLCASSLDGRDQPQHFGDGTRLSIL.

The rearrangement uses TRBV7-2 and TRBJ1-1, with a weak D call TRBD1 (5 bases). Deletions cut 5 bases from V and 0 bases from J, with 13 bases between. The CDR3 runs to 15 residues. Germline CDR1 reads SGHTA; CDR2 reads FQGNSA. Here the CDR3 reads CASSQDAGLNTEAFF. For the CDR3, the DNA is TGTGCCAGCAGCCAAGACGCAGGGTTGAACACTGAAGCTTTCTTT.

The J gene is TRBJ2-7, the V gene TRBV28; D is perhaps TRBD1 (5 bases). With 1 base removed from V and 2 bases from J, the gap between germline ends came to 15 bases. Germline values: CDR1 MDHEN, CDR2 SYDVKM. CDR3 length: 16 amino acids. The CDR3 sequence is CASSLSSAGPTYEQYF. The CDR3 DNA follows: TGTGCCAGCAGTTTATCATCGGCAGGGCCAACCTACGAGCAGTACTTC.

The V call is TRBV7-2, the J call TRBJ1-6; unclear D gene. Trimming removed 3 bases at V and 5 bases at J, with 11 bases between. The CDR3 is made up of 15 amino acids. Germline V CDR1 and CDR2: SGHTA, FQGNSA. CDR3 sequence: CASSFTAGDNSPLHF. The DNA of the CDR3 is TGTGCCAGCAGCTTTACGGCAGGCGATAATTCACCCCTCCACTTT.

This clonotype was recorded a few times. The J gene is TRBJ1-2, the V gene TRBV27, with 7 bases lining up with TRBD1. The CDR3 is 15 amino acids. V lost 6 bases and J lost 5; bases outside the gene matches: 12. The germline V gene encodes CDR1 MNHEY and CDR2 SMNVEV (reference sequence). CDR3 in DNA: TGTGCCAGCAGCCTAGAGCCAGGGGGGTTGTATGGCTACACCTTC. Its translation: CASSLEPGGLYGYTF.